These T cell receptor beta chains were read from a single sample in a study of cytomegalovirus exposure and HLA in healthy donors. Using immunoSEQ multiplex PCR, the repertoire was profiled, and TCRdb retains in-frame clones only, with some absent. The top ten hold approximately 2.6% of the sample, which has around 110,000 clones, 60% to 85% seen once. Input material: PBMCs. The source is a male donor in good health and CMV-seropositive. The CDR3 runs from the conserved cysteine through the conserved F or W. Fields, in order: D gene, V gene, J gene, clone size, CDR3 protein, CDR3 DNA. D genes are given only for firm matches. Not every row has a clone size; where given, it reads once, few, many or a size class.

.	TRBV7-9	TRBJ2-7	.	CSSSAGDPEQYF	TGTTCCAGCAGCGCAGGGGACCCTGAGCAGTACTTC
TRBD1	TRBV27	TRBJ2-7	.	CASSLDRVLPYEQYF	TGTGCCAGCAGTTTAGACAGGGTGTTACCCTACGAGCAGTACTTC
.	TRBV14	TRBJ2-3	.	CASSRGTRSTDTQYF	TGTGCCAGCAGCCGGGGGACAAGGAGCACAGATACGCAGTATTTT
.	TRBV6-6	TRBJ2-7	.	CASRGTVSYEQYF	TGTGCCAGCAGGGGGACTGTCTCCTACGAGCAGTACTTC
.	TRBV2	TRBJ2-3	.	CASSASNTQYF	TGTGCCAGCAGTGCTAGCAATACGCAGTATTTT
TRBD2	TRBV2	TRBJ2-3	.	CASSAGLAGEQDTQYF	TGTGCCAGCAGTGCGGGACTAGCGGGGGAGCAGGATACGCAGTATTTT
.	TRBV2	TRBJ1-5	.	CASSKEGNQPQHF	TGTGCCAGCAGCAAAGAGGGCAATCAGCCCCAGCATTTT
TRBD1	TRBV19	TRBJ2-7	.	CASSIGTGYSYEQYF	TGTGCCAGTAGTATCGGGACAGGGTACTCCTACGAGCAGTACTTC
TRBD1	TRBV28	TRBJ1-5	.	CASSWDRNQPQHF	TGTGCCAGCAGCTGGGACAGGAATCAGCCCCAGCATTTT
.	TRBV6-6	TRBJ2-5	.	CASRRSYQETQYF	TGTGCCAGCAGGCGCTCGTACCAAGAGACCCAGTACTTC
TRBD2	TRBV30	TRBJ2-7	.	CAWSELAGSVDEQYF	TGTGCCTGGAGTGAGCTAGCGGGAAGTGTCGACGAGCAGTACTTC
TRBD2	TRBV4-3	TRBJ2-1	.	CASSHRTSGQYNEQFF	TGCGCCAGCAGCCACCGGACTAGCGGGCAATACAATGAGCAGTTCTTC
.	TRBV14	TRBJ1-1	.	CASSQQAGASQGAFF	TGTGCCAGCAGCCAACAGGCAGGGGCCTCACAGGGAGCTTTCTTT
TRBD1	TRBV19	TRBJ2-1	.	CASSTTTGGWSYNEQFF	TGTGCCAGTAGTACGACGACAGGGGGCTGGTCCTACAATGAGCAGTTCTTC
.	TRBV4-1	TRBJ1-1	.	CASSQYDRTNTEAFF	TGCGCCAGCAGCCAATATGACAGGACAAACACTGAAGCTTTCTTT
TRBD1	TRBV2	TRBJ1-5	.	CASRKQGGNQPQHF	TGTGCCAGCAGGAAACAGGGGGGCAATCAGCCCCAGCATTTT
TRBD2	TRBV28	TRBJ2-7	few	CASSLAGGKTYEQYF	TGTGCCAGCAGTTTGGCGGGGGGGAAAACCTACGAGCAGTACTTC
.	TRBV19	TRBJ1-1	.	CASNREGVGTEAFF	TGTGCCAGCAACCGAGAGGGCGTGGGAACTGAAGCTTTCTTT
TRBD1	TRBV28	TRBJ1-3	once	CASKGGHSGNTIYF	TGTGCCAGTAAAGGGGGCCACTCTGGAAACACCATATATTTT
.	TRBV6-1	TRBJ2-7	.	CASAPGGAVYEQYF	TGTGCCAGCGCGCCTGGAGGGGCAGTCTACGAGCAGTACTTC
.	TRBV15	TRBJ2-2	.	CATSREPPTDQNTGELFF	TGTGCCACCAGCAGAGAACCCCCCACAGATCAGAACACCGGGGAGCTGTTTTTT
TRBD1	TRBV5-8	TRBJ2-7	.	CASGPGQGAQEQYF	TGTGCCAGCGGACCGGGACAGGGGGCGCAGGAGCAGTACTTC
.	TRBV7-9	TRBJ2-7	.	CASSLGDTGTDF	TGTGCCAGCAGCTTAGGGGACACGGGCACGGACTTC
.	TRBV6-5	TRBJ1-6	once	CASSRGSLMESPLHF	TGTGCCAGCAGTAGGGGTTCTCTTATGGAGTCACCCCTCCACTTT
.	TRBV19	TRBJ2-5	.	CASSRQKGQETQYF	TGTGCCAGTAGTAGACAGAAAGGCCAAGAGACCCAGTACTTC
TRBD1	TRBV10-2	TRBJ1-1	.	CASSGQGSTEAFF	TGCGCCAGCAGTGGACAGGGATCCACTGAAGCTTTCTTT